Listed below are T cell receptor beta chains from one sample, sequenced in a study of Graves' ophthalmopathy and Graves' hyperthyroidism. TCRdb reanalysed the multiplex PCR reads using MiXCR and keeps one entry per CDR3 protein. The table shows about 400,000 distinct CDR3 sequences, with approximately 20% occurring only once. Sequencing was carried out using peripheral blood. All receptors come from a woman under 30 with Graves' ophthalmopathy. CDR3s include the opening cysteine and the closing phenylalanine or tryptophan. A D gene is named only where the DNA matches it firmly. Not all rows give a size; the values are once, few, many and, for expanded clones, a class.

CASSLGGPGAQYF	TGTGCCAGCAGCTTAGGGGGCCCGGGGGCCCAGTACTTC	NA	TRBV7-8	TRBJ2-5	few
CASSIQAGNTEAFF	TGCGCCAGCAGCATCCAGGCGGGGAACACTGAAGCTTTCTTT	NA	TRBV5-1	TRBJ1-1	many
CATSRGTSGRARGETQYF	TGTGCCACCAGCAGAGGGACTAGCGGGAGGGCGAGGGGGGAGACCCAGTACTTC	TRBD2	TRBV15	TRBJ2-5	NA
CASSLNGEAFF	TGTGCCAGCAGCCTCAACGGTGAAGCTTTCTTT	NA	TRBV14	TRBJ1-1	NA
CASTVYSNQPQHF	TGTGCCAGCACAGTTTATAGCAATCAGCCCCAGCATTTT	NA	TRBV2	TRBJ1-5	few
CSVAPAGRYEQYF	TGCAGCGTTGCCCCCGCAGGGAGGTACGAGCAGTACTTC	NA	TRBV29-1	TRBJ2-7	many
CASSLGEGRPQHF	TGCGCCAGCAGCTTGGGGGAGGGACGACCCCAGCATTTT	NA	TRBV5-1	TRBJ1-5	many
CASSLAGGEDFETQYF	TGTGCCAGCAGTTTAGCGGGAGGGGAGGATTTTGAGACCCAGTACTTC	TRBD2	TRBV28	TRBJ2-5	many
CAWIGSGELFF	TGTGCCTGGATTGGGAGCGGGGAGCTGTTTTTT	NA	TRBV30	TRBJ2-2	many
CASSPPPLRGYTF	TGTGCCAGCAGCCCCCCACCCCTTCGTGGCTACACCTTC	NA	TRBV7-9	TRBJ1-2	NA
CASSLLAGVYEQYF	TGTGCCAGCAGTCTACTAGCGGGTGTCTACGAGCAGTACTTC	TRBD2	TRBV28	TRBJ2-7	many
CASSQSSGRRGNTIYF	TGTGCCAGCAGCCAGTCCAGCGGGCGGAGGGGAAACACCATATATTTT	NA	TRBV4-2	TRBJ1-3	many
CASSPRQGAADGTQYF	TGTGCCAGCTCACCTAGACAGGGGGCTGCCGATGGGACCCAGTACTTC	TRBD1	TRBV18	TRBJ2-5	many
CASSGDFGAFF	TGTGCCAGCAGTGGGGACTTTGGAGCTTTCTTT	NA	TRBV12-3/TRBV12-4	TRBJ1-1	many
CASSVYNSPLHF	TGTGCCAGCAGTGTCTACAATTCACCCCTCCACTTT	NA	TRBV6-1	TRBJ1-6	NA
CSVGETLGNQPQHF	TGCAGCGTTGGTGAGACCCTTGGGAATCAGCCCCAGCATTTT	NA	TRBV29-1	TRBJ1-5	many
CASWSMNTEAFF	TGTGCCAGCTGGTCCATGAACACTGAAGCTTTCTTT	NA	TRBV28	TRBJ1-1	many
CASMLGQASPAQHF	TGTGCCAGCATGCTGGGACAGGCGTCTCCAGCCCAGCATTTT	TRBD1	TRBV2	TRBJ1-5	NA
CSARVFGRAEEQYF	TGCAGTGCTAGAGTTTTCGGGAGGGCCGAAGAGCAGTACTTC	TRBD2	TRBV20-1	TRBJ2-7	NA
CASSAYRGVLEEQYF	TGTGCCAGCAGCGCTTACAGGGGGGTGCTGGAGGAGCAGTACTTC	TRBD1	TRBV7-9	TRBJ2-7	many
CSARTFRELYEQYF	TGCAGTGCTAGGACATTTAGAGAGCTCTACGAGCAGTACTTC	NA	TRBV20-1	TRBJ2-7	many
CASSLDNEQYF	TGTGCCAGCAGTCTTGACAACGAGCAGTACTTC	NA	TRBV6-1	TRBJ2-7	many
CASSQTGQGLSYNSPLHF	TGTGCCAGCAGCCAAACAGGACAGGGTTTGTCCTATAATTCACCCCTCCACTTT	TRBD1	TRBV14	TRBJ1-6	many
CAISGRNNQPQHF	TGTGCCATCAGTGGTAGGAACAATCAGCCCCAGCATTTT	NA	TRBV10-3	TRBJ1-5	many
CASNQGGFMNTEAFF	TGTGCCAGCAATCAGGGTGGATTCATGAACACTGAAGCTTTCTTT	NA	TRBV2	TRBJ1-1	many
CASKTPPGQLNTEAFF	TGTGCCTCAAAAACTCCTCCGGGACAGCTGAACACTGAAGCTTTCTTT	TRBD1	TRBV28	TRBJ1-1	NA
CASRWGPLTYEQYF	TGTGCCAGCAGATGGGGGCCACTCACCTACGAGCAGTACTTC	NA	TRBV2	TRBJ2-7	many
CASSPLGGSRSSPLHF	TGTGCCAGCAGCCCATTAGGGGGATCAAGGAGTTCACCCCTCCACTTT	NA	TRBV28	TRBJ1-6	few
CASSPLTGAGTGELFF	TGTGCCAGCTCACCTCTCACAGGGGCTGGCACCGGGGAGCTGTTTTTT	TRBD1	TRBV18	TRBJ2-2	NA
CSAPQRQLNYGYTF	TGCAGTGCCCCCCAACGACAGTTGAACTATGGCTACACCTTC	NA	TRBV20-1	TRBJ1-2	NA
CASGERQGVYEQYF	TGTGCCAGCGGGGAACGGCAGGGTGTCTACGAGCAGTACTTC	NA	TRBV28	TRBJ2-7	many
CASNRGPISGNTIYF	TGTGCCAGCAACCGCGGACCGATTTCTGGAAACACCATATATTTT	NA	TRBV28	TRBJ1-3	many
CATSSFRGGGYTF	TGTGCCACCAGCAGTTTCCGAGGGGGCGGCTACACCTTC	TRBD1	TRBV15	TRBJ1-2	NA